These 16 T cell receptor beta chains came from one sample sequenced in a study of cytomegalovirus exposure and HLA in healthy donors. Amplification used 60 Vbeta primers and 13 Jbeta primers. Here immunoSEQ multiplex PCR was the method, and the copy in TCRdb shows in-frame clones only, minus some. Among 140,000 or so clones listed, approximately 80% were seen once. Source material: PBMCs. These receptors came from a woman in her thirties or forties in good health and CMV-seropositive.

This clone was counted only a few times. The rearrangement uses TRBV7-2 and TRBJ2-7; the D gene is possibly TRBD1 (6 bases). Germline V lookup: CDR1 SGHTA, CDR2 FQGNSA. The CDR3 loop spans 14 amino acids. The V end was cut by 0 bases, the J end by 3 bases, with 9 bases between. The CDR3 loop reads CASSLAGAYYEQYF. The CDR3 DNA reads as TGTGCCAGCAGCTTAGCGGGGGCCTACTACGAGCAGTACTTC.

The V and J genes are TRBV7-2 and TRBJ1-3; tentative D call: TRBD1 (5 bases). Trimming took off 0 bases at V and 4 bases at J, with 16 bases between the two ends. The CDR3 loop spans 17 amino acids. Germline loops: CDR1 SGHTA, CDR2 FQGNSA. CDR3 in amino acids: CASSLAPPGGLGNTIYF. The CDR3 bases are TGTGCCAGCAGCTTAGCCCCCCCCGGGGGTCTGGGAAACACCATATATTTT.

With regard to this clone: This likely comes from a read error, as the CDR3 has no conserved phenylalanine or tryptophan at its end. This chain links TRBV25-1 with TRBJ2-7; 12 nucleotides match TRBD1. In germline, CDR1 is MGHDK, CDR2 SYGVNS. Germline trimming cut 6 bases from V and 6 bases from J; bases unmatched to any gene: 6. The CDR3 is made up of 14 amino acids. CDR3 in amino acids: CASRMGTGGGEQYL. CDR3 in DNA: TGTGCCAGCAGAATGGGGACAGGGGGCGGCGAGCAGTACCTC.

J is TRBJ1-5 and V is TRBV21-1; the table names TRBD1, a call not compared with the DNA. TRBV21-1 is reported as a pseudogene. The CDR3 covers 16 residues. Written as DNA, the CDR3 is TGTGCCAGCAGCAAAGAAATGGGGCGCCTCAATCAGCCCCAGCATTTT. Its protein is CASSKEMGRLNQPQHF.

Comments on this clone: Mismatch with germline at one junction end may stem from a read error. This sequence joins TRBV7-7 and TRBJ2-3; 14 nucleotides agree with TRBD2. There are 16 residues in the CDR3. CDR1 is SSHAT and CDR2 is FNYEAQ in the germline V gene (reference sequence). The CDR3 is CASSLGLAGGTDTQYF. In DNA form, the CDR3 reads TGTGCTAGCAGCTTAGGACTAGCGGGGGGTACAGATACGCAGTATTTT.

The gene calls are TRBV15 and TRBJ2-7, with TRBD1 as a possible D gene (6 bases). CDR1 is LNHNV and CDR2 is YYDKDF in the germline V gene (reference sequence). Deletions cut 3 bases from V and 2 bases from J, with 11 bases between. This CDR3 has 14 residues. CDR3 DNA: TGTGCCACCAGCAGTAAGAGGGGGACCTACGAGCAGTACTTC. Its protein product is CATSSKRGTYEQYF.

The V call is TRBV10-3, the J call TRBJ1-4; TRBD1 might be the D (6 bases). The CDR3 length is 14 residues. Germline V gene data show CDR1 as ENHRY and CDR2 as SYGVKD. Trimming took 10 bases from V and 7 from J, leaving 19 bases between them. CDR3 in DNA: TGTGCCACCGGGAAGGGAGAACAGGGTGAAAAACTGTTTTTT. Encoded protein: CATGKGEQGEKLFF.

The chain has TRBV6-5 and TRBJ2-7; the D gene is possibly TRBD2 (5 bases). The V and J ends lost 7 bases and 0 bases respectively, with 13 bases between them. The germline V gene has CDR1 MNHEY and CDR2 SVGAGI. CDR3 length equals 14 residues. CDR3 protein: CASTPWRSSYEQYF. CDR3 nucleotide sequence: TGTGCCAGCACTCCATGGAGGAGCTCCTACGAGCAGTACTTC.

V usage is TRBV9 and J usage is TRBJ2-3, with D possibly TRBD2 on 5 matching bases. Germline-derived CDR1 and CDR2 are SGDLS and YYNGEE. V was trimmed by 2 bases and J by 6 bases, leaving 13 bases between them. The CDR3 is made up of 14 amino acids. The CDR3 sequence is CASSVHLAPDTQYF. CDR3 bases: TGTGCCAGCAGCGTCCATCTAGCCCCCGATACGCAGTATTTT.

This clone was detected only a few times. This chain connects TRBV28 to TRBJ1-2; TRBD1 might be the D (6 bases). The CDR3 is 18 amino acids. V was shortened by 3 bases and J by 2 bases, with 22 bases between the two germline ends. The germline CDR1 and CDR2 sequences are MDHEN and SYDVKM. CDR3 in DNA: TGTGCCAGCAGTTTTGGGGGCCCCCCGGCCACCGGGAACTATGGCTACACCTTC. Residues: CASSFGGPPATGNYGYTF.

This clone was seen a single time. The CDR3 here is CASSSPGLGKETQYF. The CDR3 DNA reads as TGTGCCAGCAGTTCACCAGGACTAGGGAAAGAGACCCAGTACTTC. The chain employs TRBV6-5 and TRBJ2-5, with 7 nucleotides matching TRBD2. Germline V gives CDR1 MNHEY, CDR2 SVGAGI. The CDR3 runs to 15 residues. Losses at the gene ends were 4 bases for V and 3 bases for J; bases not matched to a gene: 8.

CDR3 in DNA: TGTGCCAGCATTACTAGTGGCGGGAGAGGCAATGAGCAGTTCTTC. Its translation: CASITSGGRGNEQFF. This chain connects TRBV19 to TRBJ2-1; TRBD2 matches 7 bases. The V segment lost 9 bases and the J segment 6 bases; nucleotides outside the gene matches: 14. In germline, CDR1 is LNHDA, CDR2 SQIVND (reference sequence). The CDR3 has 15 amino acids.

The chain joins TRBV9 to TRBJ1-1, with D uncertain. CDR3 length: 15 amino acids. V was shortened by 0 bases and J by 4 bases, with 13 bases between the two germline ends. The germline V gene has CDR1 SGDLS and CDR2 YYNGEE. CDR3 DNA sequence: TGTGCCAGCAGCGTAGATATCGGTGTACTCACTGAAGCTTTCTTT. Protein: CASSVDIGVLTEAFF.

The chain links TRBV9 to TRBJ2-3; D is ambiguous. This CDR3 contains 15 residues. Looked up from germline, CDR1 is SGDLS and CDR2 is YYNGEE. The V and J ends lost 3 bases and 2 bases respectively, with 13 bases between them. CDR3 DNA sequence: TGTGCCAGCAGCGAGAAGGCAGGTTACACAGATACGCAGTATTTT. Translated: CASSEKAGYTDTQYF.

The sample holds a few counts of this clone. The chain carries TRBV5-6 and TRBJ2-2; 8 bases line up with TRBD1. Trimming removed 3 bases from V and 6 bases from J; junction bases left unmatched: 4. Germline loops: CDR1 SGHDT, CDR2 YYEEEE. The CDR3 totals 14 residues. The CDR3 DNA reads TGTGCCAGCAGCTACTACAGGGGGGCCGGGGAGCTGTTTTTT. Translating gives CASSYYRGAGELFF.

This clone was detected once. Other DNA sequences within the sample encode an identical CDR3. The chain employs TRBV27 and TRBJ1-5, with D perhaps matching TRBD1 (5 bases). The CDR3 has 15 amino acids. V was trimmed by 2 bases and J by 0 bases, leaving 8 bases between them. CDR1 is MNHEY and CDR2 is SMNVEV in the germline V gene (reference sequence). Here the CDR3 reads CASSLTGFSNQPQHF. In DNA form, the CDR3 reads TGTGCCAGCAGTTTAACAGGCTTTAGCAATCAGCCCCAGCATTTT.